Each of the 22 T cell receptor beta chains below was sequenced from the same sample in a study of cytomegalovirus exposure and HLA in healthy donors (TCRdb year 2017). The library was obtained by the immunoSEQ multiplex PCR assay. For the multiplex PCR, a mixture combining 60 forward primers for TCR Vbeta segments and 13 reverse primers for TCR Jbeta segments was used. TCRdb holds this immuneACCESS table with in-frame rearrangements only. Some clones are missing; in checked studies, unresolved V genes explain under half, and the rest has no known cause. Counted in this sample were about 100,000 clones; roughly four fifths of them appeared once. Of the sample, around a fifth is held by the ten largest clones. Sequenced sample: PBMCs. These receptors were taken from a woman aged 60 to 75 in good health and CMV-seropositive.

This chain links TRBV19 with TRBJ1-2; D is possibly TRBD1 (5 bases). CDR1 is LNHDA, CDR2 SQIVND, per germline (reference sequence). The CDR3 is made up of 14 amino acids. Trimming shortened V by 9 bases and J by 7 bases, and 21 bases separated the two germline ends. CDR3 DNA sequence: TGTGCCAGCCTTGGGACTCAGGTCTTGGGTGGCTACACCTTC. Translated, it gives CASLGTQVLGGYTF.

V is TRBV7-3 and J is TRBJ2-7; TRBD2 might be the D (5 bases). Germline assignment: CDR1 SGHTA and CDR2 FQGTGA. Trimming left V 1 base short and J 5 bases short, with 15 bases between. This CDR3 spans 15 amino acids. The CDR3 sequence is CASSLNGIGGDEQYF. The CDR3 DNA is TGTGCCAGCAGCTTAAACGGGATAGGTGGCGACGAGCAGTACTTC.

This chain links TRBV18 with TRBJ2-1; maybe TRBD2 (5 bases). The V end lost 3 bases, the J end lost 10 bases, and 13 bases lay between the germline ends. Per germline, CDR1 KGHSH and CDR2 LQKENI. This CDR3 is 13 amino acids long. The CDR3, as DNA: TGTGCCAGCTCACCGGGAAGGACTGGCGAGCAGTTCTTC. Residues: CASSPGRTGEQFF.

The CDR3 bases are TGCAGCGCCCTAGGGACGGGAGAGAACACTGAAGCTTTCTTT. Translated: CSALGTGENTEAFF. The chain links TRBV29-1 to TRBJ1-1; D possibly corresponds to TRBD1 (5 bases). Germline V gene lookup returns CDR1 SQVTM and CDR2 ANQGSEA. The CDR3 covers 14 residues. V was clipped by 7 bases and J by 1 base, with 16 bases between them.

A note on this clone: The junction does not match germline at one end; this may be a read error. The chain links TRBV6-6 to TRBJ2-7, with TRBD1 matching 10 bases. The CDR3 runs to 16 residues. In germline, CDR1 is MNHNY, CDR2 SVGAGI (reference sequence). The CDR3 DNA reads TGTGCCAGCAGTCCTAATCCCGGGACAGGGGTTTACGAGCGGTACTTC. Translation: CASSPNPGTGVYERYF.

CDR3 DNA sequence: TGCAGCGTAAGGGATCCGGGACAGAGCTCCTACGAGCAGTACTTC. Its protein product is CSVRDPGQSSYEQYF. V is TRBV29-1 and J is TRBJ2-7; 7 nucleotides line up with TRBD1. Germline assignment: CDR1 SQVTM and CDR2 ANQGSEA. Losses at the gene ends were 6 bases for V and 0 bases for J; bases not matched to a gene: 11. The CDR3 covers 15 residues.

The J gene is TRBJ1-1, the V gene TRBV5-1; 10 nucleotides align to TRBD1. The CDR3 consists of 14 residues. In germline, CDR1 is SGHRS, CDR2 YFSETQ. Trimming cost V 5 bases and J 4 bases; bases outside gene matches: 5. In DNA form, the CDR3 reads TGCGCCAGCAGGGGGACAGGGGCCTTCACTGAAGCTTTCTTT. Amino acid sequence: CASRGTGAFTEAFF.

The chain uses TRBV10-3 and TRBJ2-3; D is perhaps TRBD2 (5 bases). The length of the CDR3 is 14 residues. The ends were cut back, 2 bases at V and 8 bases at J, with 14 bases in the middle. Germline assignment: CDR1 ENHRY and CDR2 SYGVKD. CDR3 DNA: TGTGCCATCAGTGAGACTATGGGAGCAGGTACGCAGTATTTT. This codes for CAISETMGAGTQYF.

The rearrangement joins TRBV28 to TRBJ2-5, with TRBD2 matching over 8 bases. With V trimmed by 5 bases and J by 4 bases, 9 bases remained unmatched. The CDR3 totals 15 residues. Germline lookup yields CDR1 MDHEN and CDR2 SYDVKM. The CDR3 here is CASSPPGGRRETQYF. In nucleotides, the CDR3 is TGTGCCAGCAGTCCCCCGGGGGGGCGGCGAGAGACCCAGTACTTC.

The chain couples TRBV2 to TRBJ1-5; D ambiguous. In germline, CDR1 is SNHLY, CDR2 FYNNEI. The CDR3 extends over 16 amino acids. V was clipped by 4 bases and J by 0 bases, with 13 bases between them. The CDR3 loop is CASSAGAIYSNQPQHF. CDR3 DNA: TGTGCCAGCAGTGCGGGAGCCATATATAGCAATCAGCCCCAGCATTTT.

Only a few counts were recorded for this clone. This chain links TRBV18 with TRBJ1-2; 7 nucleotides agree with TRBD1. The junction had 10 bases not matched to a gene; V was cut back by 3 bases and J by 0 bases. The CDR3 totals 17 residues. Germline loops: CDR1 KGHSH, CDR2 LQKENI. The CDR3 loop is CASSPSLGGQSNYGYTF. In DNA, the CDR3 is TGTGCCAGCTCACCCTCTTTAGGGGGCCAATCTAACTATGGCTACACCTTC.

As concerns this clone: The same CDR3 can be traced to other DNA sequences in this sample. J is TRBJ2-1 and V is TRBV6-5, with 10 bases lining up with TRBD1. Losses at the gene ends were 6 bases for V and 8 bases for J; bases not matched to a gene: 10. Germline V gene lookup returns CDR1 MNHEY and CDR2 SVGAGI. There are 15 residues in the CDR3. The CDR3 DNA sequence: TGTGCCAGCAGCCCAGACAGGGGGCGTTCCCATGAGCAGTTCTTC. Its protein is CASSPDRGRSHEQFF.

This chain uses TRBV30 with TRBJ2-3; possibly TRBD2 for D (5 bases). Between the trimmed V and J ends, which lost 0 bases and 2 bases, there was a span of 15 bases. This CDR3 is 16 amino acids long. Germline V lookup: CDR1 GTSNPN, CDR2 SVGIG (reference sequence). The CDR3, as DNA: TGTGCCTGGAGTGTACTATCGGGAACACTCACAGATACGCAGTATTTT. Residues: CAWSVLSGTLTDTQYF.

This clone was counted a few times. The genes are TRBV5-1 and TRBJ2-3, with D unresolved. Germline loops: CDR1 SGHRS, CDR2 YFSETQ. V lost 0 bases and J lost 2, with 7 bases in between. The CDR3 runs 14 residues. The CDR3 DNA sequence: TGCGCCAGCAGCTTGGGGCGACTCACAGATACGCAGTATTTT. It yields the protein CASSLGRLTDTQYF.

The chain is built from TRBV5-1 and TRBJ1-1; D remains unclear. Germline values: CDR1 SGHRS, CDR2 YFSETQ. The CDR3 totals 15 residues. The ends were cut back, 3 bases at V and 1 base at J, with 13 bases in the middle. The CDR3 here is CASSSGDRGNTEAFF. Written as DNA, the CDR3 is TGCGCCAGCAGCTCTGGCGACCGGGGGAACACTGAAGCTTTCTTT.

The chain couples TRBV27 to TRBJ2-1; tentative D call: TRBD1 (6 bases). This CDR3 has 14 residues. Looked up from germline, CDR1 is MNHEY and CDR2 is SMNVEV (reference sequence). Trimming cost V 4 bases and J 6 bases, with 13 bases left between them. CDR3 residues: CASSSRQGFNEQFF. The CDR3 DNA is TGTGCCAGCAGTTCCCGGCAGGGGTTCAATGAGCAGTTCTTC.

The rearrangement uses TRBV7-9 and TRBJ1-1; 9 bases map to TRBD1. The CDR3 covers 14 residues. CDR1 is SEHNR and CDR2 is FQNEAQ in the germline V gene (reference sequence). V shed 6 bases, J shed 5 bases, and the junction held 7 bases outside the gene matches. Written as DNA, the CDR3 is TGTGCCAGCAGGAAAACAGGGGGCTGGACTGAAGCTTTCTTT. This translates into CASRKTGGWTEAFF.

This sequence joins TRBV9 and TRBJ2-5; 13 positions agree with TRBD2. V lost 4 bases to trimming and J lost 5 bases; unmatched junction nucleotides: 5. Germline CDR1 is SGDLS and CDR2 is YYNGEE. The CDR3 runs to 15 residues. The CDR3 sequence is CASSLTSGRGETQYF. The CDR3 DNA follows: TGTGCCAGCAGCCTAACTAGCGGGAGGGGGGAGACCCAGTACTTC.

V is TRBV18 and J is TRBJ1-2; 8 bases are a match to TRBD1. This CDR3 has 13 residues. From germline, CDR1 is KGHSH and CDR2 LQKENI. V lost 3 bases to trimming and J lost 8 bases; unmatched junction nucleotides: 5. As DNA, the CDR3 is TGTGCCAGCTCACCGCAGGGGGCGCGAGGCTACACCTTC. It encodes CASSPQGARGYTF.

This chain links TRBV15 with TRBJ2-5; 8 bases line up with TRBD1. CDR1 is LNHNV, CDR2 YYDKDF, per germline (reference sequence). The CDR3 is 18 residues long. The junction had 15 bases not matched to a gene; V was cut back by 1 base and J by 5 bases. In DNA, the CDR3 is TGTGCCACCAGCAGAGGACAGGGGACGGCGGGTGGAAGGGAGACCCAGTACTTC. This translates into CATSRGQGTAGGRETQYF.

This chain uses TRBV5-6 with TRBJ2-3, with a weak D call TRBD2 (6 bases). Germline V gene lookup returns CDR1 SGHDT and CDR2 YYEEEE. The CDR3 has 15 residues. The V end lost 5 bases, the J end lost 4 bases, and 17 bases lay between the germline ends. The DNA of the CDR3 is TGTGCCAGCAGTCGTTCTAGCGATGGTCCAGATACGCAGTATTTT. Amino acids: CASSRSSDGPDTQYF.

On this clone itself: Other DNA sequences in the sample encode the same CDR3. This rearrangement joins TRBV2 to TRBJ2-2; maybe TRBD1 (5 bases). The ends were cut back, 4 bases at V and 1 base at J, with 7 bases in the middle. There are 14 residues in the CDR3. CDR1 SNHLY and CDR2 FYNNEI come from the germline V gene. CDR3 bases: TGTGCCAGCAGTGTAAGGGGGAACACCGGGGAGCTGTTTTTT. It translates to CASSVRGNTGELFF.